The 32 T cell receptor beta chains presented below share a single source sample, sequenced in a study of cytomegalovirus exposure and HLA in healthy donors. The PCR used 60 Vbeta and 13 Jbeta primers. Some clones are missing from TCRdb's copy, which holds only in-frame ones; the method was immunoSEQ multiplex PCR. The table has fewer than 110,000 clones, around 77% seen once. The specimen was PBMCs. The receptors stem from a man between 45 and 60 years old in good health and CMV-seropositive.

This rearrangement joins TRBV7-2 to TRBJ2-7; unclear D gene. V was trimmed by 5 bases and J by 1 base, leaving 12 bases between them. Germline V CDR1 and CDR2: SGHTA, FQGNSA. The CDR3 loop spans 14 amino acids. The chain's CDR3 is CASSRTQVSYEQYF. CDR3 nucleotide sequence: TGTGCCAGCAGCCGCACCCAGGTTTCCTACGAGCAGTACTTC. Based on the CDR3 plus reference TRBV7-2 and TRBJ2-7, the full variable domain is GAGVSQSPSNKVTEKGKDVELRCDPISGHTALYWYRQSLGQGLEFLIYFQGNSAPDKSGLPSDRFSAERTGGSVSTLTIQRTQQEDSAVYLCASSRTQVSYEQYFGPGTRLTVT.

The chain combines TRBV20-1 with TRBJ2-1, with a tentative D call TRBD2 (5 bases). Germline assignment: CDR1 DFQATT and CDR2 SNEGSKA (reference sequence). The germline V and J ends were trimmed by 3 bases and 10 bases, with 7 bases remaining between them. This CDR3 contains 10 residues. CDR3 loop: CSASSEEQFF. The DNA of the CDR3 is TGCAGTGCTAGTAGCGAAGAGCAGTTCTTC.

This sequence joins TRBV10-3 and TRBJ1-4; 7 bases agree with TRBD1. Germline CDR1 reads ENHRY; CDR2 reads SYGVKD. The CDR3 length is 15 residues. J gave up 6 bases and V 6 bases, and 10 bases lay outside the gene matches. The chain's CDR3 is CAISDSGGGYEKLFF. The CDR3 nucleotides are TGTGCCATCAGCGATTCAGGGGGTGGGTATGAAAAACTGTTTTTT.

V usage is TRBV7-9 and J usage is TRBJ1-1; TRBD1 matches 8 bases. After removal of 2 bases from V and 1 base from J, the junction contained 3 bases not matched to a gene. The CDR3 length is 15 residues. Germline V gene lookup returns CDR1 SEHNR and CDR2 FQNEAQ (reference sequence). CDR3 coding DNA: TGTGCCAGCAGCTTACAGGGGGCTACGAACACTGAAGCTTTCTTT. Translation: CASSLQGATNTEAFF.

This clone was observed a single time. The rearrangement uses TRBV27 and TRBJ2-1; 10 bases align to TRBD2. Germline V gene lookup returns CDR1 MNHEY and CDR2 SMNVEV (reference sequence). J was trimmed by 0 bases and V by 10 bases; bases with no gene match: 9. The CDR3 totals 16 residues. The CDR3 region is CATLGRTSGSYNEQFF. Here the CDR3 DNA reads TGTGCCACCTTGGGGCGGACTAGCGGCTCCTACAATGAGCAGTTCTTC.

The V and J genes are TRBV5-1 and TRBJ2-7, with TRBD2 matching 8 bases. The CDR3 is 15 residues long. The germline CDR1 and CDR2 sequences are SGHRS and YFSETQ. Trimming cost V 0 bases and J 5 bases; bases outside gene matches: 7. In DNA form, the CDR3 reads TGCGCCAGCAGCTTGGGGGCCAGCGGGAGTAACGAGCAGTACTTC. Amino acids: CASSLGASGSNEQYF.

The chain recombines TRBV7-9 with TRBJ2-1, with TRBD2 matching over 12 bases. Germline values: CDR1 SEHNR, CDR2 FQNEAQ (reference sequence). The ends lost 1 base at V and 8 bases at J; junction bases unmatched: 9. The CDR3 is 17 residues long. CDR3 DNA: TGTGCCAGCAGCTTAGGCCTGACTAGCGGGAGTCTGGATGAGCAGTTCTTC. It codes for CASSLGLTSGSLDEQFF.

The chain has TRBV18 and TRBJ1-1, with D unclear. The CDR3 sequence is 15 residues long. CDR1 KGHSH and CDR2 LQKENI come from the germline V gene. The germline V and J ends were trimmed by 3 bases and 3 bases, with 14 bases remaining between them. CDR3 loop: CASSPSMSVDTEAFF. For the CDR3, the DNA is TGTGCCAGCTCACCTAGTATGAGTGTTGACACTGAAGCTTTCTTT.

The genes are TRBV7-2 and TRBJ2-7; 14 nucleotides agree with TRBD2. V shed 5 bases and J 3 bases; nucleotides not matched to a gene: 15. Germline-derived CDR1 and CDR2 are SGHTA and FQGNSA. The CDR3 runs 19 residues. The CDR3 sequence is CASSPRGGLAGAKSYEQYF. CDR3 DNA: TGTGCCAGCAGCCCTAGGGGGGGACTAGCGGGAGCCAAGAGCTACGAGCAGTACTTC.

The V call is TRBV9, the J call TRBJ1-3, with 8 bases fitting TRBD1. The CDR3 runs 14 residues. Unmatched junction bases numbered 4, after V lost 4 bases and J lost 4 bases. Per the germline V gene, CDR1 is SGDLS and CDR2 is YYNGEE. As DNA, the CDR3 is TGTGCCAGCAGCACCCGGGACAGGGGAAACACCATATATTTT. Protein sequence: CASSTRDRGNTIYF.

The chain combines TRBV7-9 with TRBJ2-3; perhaps TRBD2 as D (7 bases). Trimming pared 5 bases from V and 0 bases from J, leaving 18 bases between. This CDR3 contains 17 residues. CDR1 is SEHNR and CDR2 is FQNEAQ in the germline V gene (reference sequence). Written as DNA, the CDR3 is TGTGCCAGCAGCCCGTCTCTCGCGGGGGCTAGCACAGATACGCAGTATTTT. Translation gives CASSPSLAGASTDTQYF.

The chain uses TRBV10-1 and TRBJ2-5; 9 bases align to TRBD2. TRBJ2-7 explains the end of the DNA better; the J call may be wrong. Per germline, CDR1 WNHNN and CDR2 SYGVQD (reference sequence). The CDR3 totals 14 residues. The CDR3 coding sequence is TGCGCCAGCAGTGAGTCCGGGACTAGCCACGAGCAGTACTTC. It is translated as CASSESGTSHEQYF.

This clone was recorded a few times. The rearrangement uses TRBV18 and TRBJ2-1; D is perhaps TRBD2 (6 bases). CDR1 is KGHSH, CDR2 LQKENI, per germline. Trimming shortened V by 4 bases and J by 6 bases, and 13 bases separated the two germline ends. There are 14 residues in the CDR3. CDR3 nucleotides: TGTGCCAGCTCACAGATACTAGCTTTCAATGAGCAGTTCTTC. This gives the protein CASSQILAFNEQFF.

This clone was seen more than once but under ten times. The rearrangement links TRBV2 to TRBJ2-1; perhaps TRBD2 as D (7 bases). CDR1 SNHLY and CDR2 FYNNEI come from the germline V gene. CDR3 length: 14 amino acids. The V end was cut by 7 bases, the J end by 9 bases, with 19 bases between. CDR3 protein: CASTIGGRFSEQFF. CDR3 in DNA: TGTGCCAGCACTATCGGGGGGCGCTTCTCTGAGCAGTTCTTC.

This clone was observed a few times. The CDR3: CASSLAQAGGWDTQYF. DNA for the CDR3: TGTGCCAGCAGCTTAGCGCAGGCGGGAGGGTGGGATACGCAGTATTTT. The rearrangement links TRBV7-2 to TRBJ2-3; TRBD2 matches 9 bases. CDR3 length: 16 amino acids. V was pared by 0 bases and J by 6 bases, with 7 bases of the junction left unmatched. In germline, CDR1 is SGHTA, CDR2 FQGNSA.

The chain couples TRBV19 to TRBJ2-5; weak D call: TRBD2 (6 bases). Germline values: CDR1 LNHDA, CDR2 SQIVND (reference sequence). V lost 5 bases to trimming and J lost 4 bases, with 17 bases between them. CDR3 length: 15 residues. CDR3 amino acids: CASSWREKKGETQYF. CDR3 sequence (DNA): TGTGCCAGTAGTTGGAGGGAAAAGAAAGGAGAGACCCAGTACTTC.

The V gene is TRBV30, the J gene TRBJ2-7, with 7 bases matching TRBD1. The ends lost 4 bases at V and 7 bases at J; junction bases unmatched: 16. This CDR3 comprises 15 residues. In germline, CDR1 is GTSNPN, CDR2 SVGIG (reference sequence). The CDR3 loop is CAWKPQQGIPGEQYF. The CDR3 DNA sequence: TGTGCCTGGAAACCCCAACAGGGGATTCCGGGGGAGCAGTACTTC.

The CDR3 loop reads CASSLNRGGGHEQYF. The CDR3 region has the DNA TGTGCCAGCAGCTTAAATCGAGGGGGAGGGCACGAGCAGTACTTC. This chain links TRBV7-3 with TRBJ2-7; tentative D call: TRBD2 (7 bases). CDR1 SGHTA and CDR2 FQGTGA come from the germline V gene. V was pared by 1 base and J by 5 bases, with 15 bases between. The CDR3 covers 15 residues.

The J gene is TRBJ1-6, the V gene TRBV2, with D hard to call. The CDR3 runs 15 residues. The V gene's germline CDR1 is SNHLY and CDR2 FYNNEI. Trimming took 3 bases from V and 6 from J, leaving 12 bases between them. DNA for the CDR3: TGTGCCAGCAGTGAGGGAGGACGGACTAATTCACCCCTCCACTTT. As protein: CASSEGGRTNSPLHF.

This chain uses TRBV19 with TRBJ2-2; 7 nucleotides line up with TRBD2. The CDR3 runs to 15 residues. In germline, CDR1 is LNHDA, CDR2 SQIVND (reference sequence). The J segment lost 6 bases and the V segment lost 3 bases, leaving 7 bases of the junction unmatched. The CDR3 loop reads CASSMELARSGELFF. For the CDR3, the DNA is TGTGCCAGTAGTATGGAACTAGCGCGGTCCGGGGAGCTGTTTTTT.

Only a few counts were recorded for this clone. The gene calls are TRBV19 and TRBJ1-5; the match to TRBD1 covers 7 bases. The CDR3 is made up of 15 amino acids. After removal of 4 bases from V and 6 bases from J, the junction contained 9 bases not matched to a gene. Germline-derived CDR1 and CDR2 are LNHDA and SQIVND (reference sequence). The CDR3 reads CASSTPTGFVQPQHF. The CDR3 nucleotides are TGTGCCAGTAGTACCCCGACAGGGTTCGTTCAGCCCCAGCATTTT. The full variable domain, completed using reference TRBV19 and TRBJ1-5, is DGGITQSPKYLFRKEGQNVTLSCEQNLNHDAMYWYRQDPGQGLRLIYYSQIVNDFQKGDIAEGYSVSREKKESFPLTVTSAQKNPTAFYLCASSTPTGFVQPQHFGDGTRLSIL.

The chain combines TRBV9 with TRBJ2-7, with 10 bases fitting TRBD2. The CDR3 contains 15 residues. With V trimmed by 4 bases and J by 3 bases, 7 bases remained unmatched. The germline V gene has CDR1 SGDLS and CDR2 YYNGEE. CDR3 amino acids: CASSPRAGGVYEQYF. In DNA, the CDR3 is TGTGCCAGCAGCCCTCGAGCGGGAGGGGTCTACGAGCAGTACTTC.

This chain connects TRBV7-6 to TRBJ2-1, with 11 positions matching TRBD2. Germline CDR1 SGHVS, CDR2 FNYEAQ. J was trimmed by 4 bases and V by 2 bases; bases with no gene match: 1. The CDR3 contains 15 residues. CDR3 sequence (DNA): TGTGCCAGCAGCTTAAGGACTAGCGGGTACAATGAGCAGTTCTTC. Translating gives CASSLRTSGYNEQFF.

The J gene is TRBJ1-1, the V gene TRBV18, with a weak D call TRBD1 (5 bases). Trimming pared 6 bases from V and 3 bases from J, leaving 11 bases between. CDR3 size: 13 residues. Germline V gives CDR1 KGHSH, CDR2 LQKENI. The CDR3 DNA is TGTGCCAGCTCCTCAGGGATAGACACTGAAGCTTTCTTT. Amino acids: CASSSGIDTEAFF. The full variable domain, in which reference TRBV18 and TRBJ1-1 provide the parts outside the CDR3, is NAGVMQNPRHLVRRRGQEARLRCSPMKGHSHVYWYRQLPEEGLKFMVYLQKENIIDESGMPKERFSAEFPKEGPSILRIQQVVRGDSAAYFCASSSGIDTEAFFGQGTRLTVV.

The chain has TRBV2 and TRBJ2-5; 7 bases line up with TRBD2. The CDR3 runs to 14 residues. Per the germline V gene, CDR1 is SNHLY and CDR2 is FYNNEI. With V trimmed by 10 bases and J by 0 bases, 8 bases remained unmatched. The CDR3 sequence: CATGEGRYQETQYF. Here the CDR3 DNA reads TGTGCCACCGGGGAGGGGAGGTACCAAGAGACCCAGTACTTC.

This chain uses TRBV14 with TRBJ2-7, with D hard to call. Germline V gives CDR1 SGHDN, CDR2 FVKESK. The CDR3 length is 15 residues. The V end was cut by 1 base, the J end by 0 bases, with 10 bases between. Here the CDR3 DNA reads TGTGCCAGCAGCCAAGGTCGCGGCGGCTCCTACGAGCAGTACTTC. Translating gives CASSQGRGGSYEQYF.

The V gene is TRBV12-5, the J gene TRBJ2-5; 10 bases line up with TRBD1. The J call may be faulty, since TRBJ2-7 better matches the DNA end. CDR3 size: 15 residues. Germline CDR1 reads LGHNT; CDR2 reads FRNRAP. The CDR3 is CASGFGTGADYEQYF. The CDR3, as DNA: TGTGCTAGTGGTTTCGGGACAGGGGCAGACTACGAGCAGTACTTC.

The V and J genes are TRBV11-2 and TRBJ2-3; D is possibly TRBD1 (5 bases). The germline CDR1 and CDR2 sequences are SGHAT and FQNNGV. The CDR3 runs to 16 residues. Trimming stripped 5 bases from V and 6 bases from J, with 21 bases between. CDR3 protein: CASSPEGVSFLDTQYF. For the CDR3, the DNA is TGTGCCAGCAGCCCCGAAGGGGTATCGTTTTTGGATACGCAGTATTTT.

The rearrangement joins TRBV5-5 to TRBJ2-7; D possibly corresponds to TRBD1 (5 bases). CDR1 and CDR2 (germline): SGHKS, YYEKEE (reference sequence). The V gene lost 4 bases and the J gene lost 6 bases, with 17 bases spanning the gap. The CDR3 is 14 residues long. CDR3 sequence: CASSPRWGPLEQYF. CDR3 sequence (DNA): TGTGCCAGCAGCCCCAGATGGGGCCCTCTCGAGCAGTACTTC.

The chain has TRBV25-1 and TRBJ2-5; TRBD2 might be the D (5 bases). Germline CDR1 reads MGHDK; CDR2 reads SYGVNS. The CDR3 has 16 amino acids. V gave up 3 bases and J gave up 5 bases, with 19 bases separating them. This CDR3 reads CASSDPSGFFGETQYF. CDR3 coding DNA: TGTGCCAGCAGTGACCCCTCGGGGTTTTTCGGGGAGACCCAGTACTTC. The variable domain in full, completed from reference TRBV25-1 and TRBJ2-5, reads EADIYQTPRYLVIGTGKKITLECSQTMGHDKMYWYQQDPGMELHLIHYSYGVNSTEKGDLSSESTVSRIRTEHFPLTLESARPSHTSQYLCASSDPSGFFGETQYFGPGTRLLVL.

This chain connects TRBV9 to TRBJ2-3; D perhaps matches TRBD1 (6 bases). Trimming cost V 7 bases and J 6 bases, with 21 bases left between them. The CDR3 loop spans 15 amino acids. Germline values: CDR1 SGDLS, CDR2 YYNGEE. CDR3 sequence reads: CASGWGPGNSDTQYF. CDR3 DNA: TGTGCCAGCGGGTGGGGGCCAGGAAATTCGGATACGCAGTATTTT.

The CDR3 DNA follows: TGTGCCAGCGGGGCGGGAATCACAGATACGCAGTATTTT. This sequence encodes CASGAGITDTQYF. This chain joins TRBV9 and TRBJ2-3, with a tentative D call TRBD2 (6 bases). The V gene's germline CDR1 is SGDLS and CDR2 YYNGEE. V was trimmed by 7 bases and J by 2 bases, leaving 11 bases between them. The CDR3 runs 13 residues.